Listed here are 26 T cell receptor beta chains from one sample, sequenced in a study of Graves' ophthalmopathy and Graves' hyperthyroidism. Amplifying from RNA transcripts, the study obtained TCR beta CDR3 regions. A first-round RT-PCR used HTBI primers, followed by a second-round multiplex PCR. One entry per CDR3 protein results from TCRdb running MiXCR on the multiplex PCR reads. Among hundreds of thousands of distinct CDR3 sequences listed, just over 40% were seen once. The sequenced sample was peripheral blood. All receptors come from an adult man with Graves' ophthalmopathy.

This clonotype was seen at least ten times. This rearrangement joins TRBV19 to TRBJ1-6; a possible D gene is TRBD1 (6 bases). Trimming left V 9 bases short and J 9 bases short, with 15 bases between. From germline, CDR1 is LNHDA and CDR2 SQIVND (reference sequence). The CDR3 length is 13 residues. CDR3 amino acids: CASEGPRGSPLHF. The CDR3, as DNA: TGTGCCAGCGAGGGACCCAGGGGTTCACCCCTCCACTTT.

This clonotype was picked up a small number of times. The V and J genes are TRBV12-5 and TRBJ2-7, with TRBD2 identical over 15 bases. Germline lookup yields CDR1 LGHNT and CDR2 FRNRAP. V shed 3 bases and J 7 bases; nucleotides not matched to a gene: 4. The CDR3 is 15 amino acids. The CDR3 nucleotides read TGTGCTAGTGGTTTAGGACTAGCGGGAGGGGATGAGCAGTACTTC. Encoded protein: CASGLGLAGGDEQYF.

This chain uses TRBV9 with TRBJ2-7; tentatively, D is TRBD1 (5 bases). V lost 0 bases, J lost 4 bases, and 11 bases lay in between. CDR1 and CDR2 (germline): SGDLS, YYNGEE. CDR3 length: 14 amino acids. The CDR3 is CASSVEGEFYEQYF. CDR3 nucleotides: TGTGCCAGCAGCGTAGAAGGGGAATTTTACGAGCAGTACTTC.

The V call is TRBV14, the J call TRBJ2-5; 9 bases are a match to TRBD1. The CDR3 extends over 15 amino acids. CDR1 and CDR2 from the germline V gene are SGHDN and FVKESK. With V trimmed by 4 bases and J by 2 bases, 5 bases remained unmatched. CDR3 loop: CASSRRTGVQETQYF. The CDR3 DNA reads TGTGCCAGCAGCCGCAGGACAGGGGTGCAAGAGACCCAGTACTTC.

The CDR3 nucleotides are TGTGCCACCAGCGGTGACAGGGGTTGGACCCAGTACTTC. It is translated as CATSGDRGWTQYF. This sequence joins TRBV15 and TRBJ2-5, with 8 bases identical to TRBD1. This CDR3 is 13 amino acids long. V dropped 5 bases and J dropped 7; count of bases not matched to a gene: 6. Germline CDR1 LNHNV, CDR2 YYDKDF (reference sequence).

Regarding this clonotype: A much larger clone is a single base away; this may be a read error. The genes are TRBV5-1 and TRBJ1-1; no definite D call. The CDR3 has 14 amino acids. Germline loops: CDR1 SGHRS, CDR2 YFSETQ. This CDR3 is CASRLALDGTEAFF. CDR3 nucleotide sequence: TGCGCCAGCCGCTTGGCCTTGGACGGCACTGAAGCTTTCTTT.

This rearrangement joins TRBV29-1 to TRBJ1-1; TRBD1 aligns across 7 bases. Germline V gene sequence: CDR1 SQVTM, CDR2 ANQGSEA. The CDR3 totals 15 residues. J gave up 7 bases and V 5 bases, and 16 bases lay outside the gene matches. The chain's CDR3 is CSVSQVPGQSGEAFF. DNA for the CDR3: TGCAGCGTTTCCCAGGTTCCGGGACAGAGTGGTGAAGCTTTCTTT. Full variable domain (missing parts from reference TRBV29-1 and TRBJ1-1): SAVISQKPSRDICQRGTSLTIQCQVDSQVTMMFWYRQQPGQSLTLIATANQGSEATYESGFVIDKFPISRPNLTFSTLTVSNMSPEDSSIYLCSVSQVPGQSGEAFFGQGTRLTVV.

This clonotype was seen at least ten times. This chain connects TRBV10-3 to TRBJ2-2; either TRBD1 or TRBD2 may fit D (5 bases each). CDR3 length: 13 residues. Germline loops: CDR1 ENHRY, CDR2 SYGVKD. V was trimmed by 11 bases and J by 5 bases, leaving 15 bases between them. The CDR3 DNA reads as TGTGCCTCCACCGGGGCAGTAACCGGGGAGCTGTTTTTT. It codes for CASTGAVTGELFF.

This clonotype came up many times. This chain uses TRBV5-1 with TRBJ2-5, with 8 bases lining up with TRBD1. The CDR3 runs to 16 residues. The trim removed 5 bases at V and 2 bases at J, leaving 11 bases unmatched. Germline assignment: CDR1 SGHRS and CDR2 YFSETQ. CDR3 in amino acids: CASRLTGALPQETQYF. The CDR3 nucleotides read TGCGCCAGCAGGTTGACAGGGGCCCTGCCTCAAGAGACCCAGTACTTC.

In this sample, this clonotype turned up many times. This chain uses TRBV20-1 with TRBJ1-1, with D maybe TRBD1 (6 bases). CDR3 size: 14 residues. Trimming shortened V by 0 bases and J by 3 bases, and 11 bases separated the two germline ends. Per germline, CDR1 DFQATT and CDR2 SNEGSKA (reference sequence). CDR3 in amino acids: CSARDPRGDTEAFF. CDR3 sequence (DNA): TGCAGTGCTAGAGATCCGAGGGGGGACACTGAAGCTTTCTTT.

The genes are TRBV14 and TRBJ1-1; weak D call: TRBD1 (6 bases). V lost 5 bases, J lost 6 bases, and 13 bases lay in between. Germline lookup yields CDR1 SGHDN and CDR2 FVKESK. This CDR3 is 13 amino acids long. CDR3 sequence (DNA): TGTGCCAGCAGCGGACAGCTAGGCGCTGAAGCTTTCTTT. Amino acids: CASSGQLGAEAFF.

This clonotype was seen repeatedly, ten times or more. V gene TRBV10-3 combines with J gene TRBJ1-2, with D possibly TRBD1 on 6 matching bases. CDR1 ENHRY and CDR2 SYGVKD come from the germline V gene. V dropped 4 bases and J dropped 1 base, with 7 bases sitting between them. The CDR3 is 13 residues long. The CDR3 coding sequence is TGTGCCATCAGTGGAGGGGGTAACTATGGCTACACCTTC. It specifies CAISGGGNYGYTF.

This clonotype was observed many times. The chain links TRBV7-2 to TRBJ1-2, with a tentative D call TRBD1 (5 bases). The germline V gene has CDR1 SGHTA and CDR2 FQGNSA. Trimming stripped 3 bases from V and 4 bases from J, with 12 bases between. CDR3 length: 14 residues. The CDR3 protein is CASSFGRAGYGYTF. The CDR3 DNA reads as TGTGCCAGCAGCTTCGGCAGGGCAGGCTATGGCTACACCTTC.

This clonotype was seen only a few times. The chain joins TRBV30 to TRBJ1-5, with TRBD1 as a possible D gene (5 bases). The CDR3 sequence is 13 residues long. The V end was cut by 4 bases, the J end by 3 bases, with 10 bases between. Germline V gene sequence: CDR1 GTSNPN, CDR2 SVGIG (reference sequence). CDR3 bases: TGTGCCTGGACATCAGGGATCAATCAGCCCCAGCATTTT. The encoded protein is CAWTSGINQPQHF.

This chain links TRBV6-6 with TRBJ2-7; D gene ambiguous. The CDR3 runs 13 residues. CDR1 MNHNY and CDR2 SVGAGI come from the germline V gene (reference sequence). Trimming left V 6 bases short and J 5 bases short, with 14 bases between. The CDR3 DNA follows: TGTGCCAGCAGAGGAGCTTCAGGAAACGAGCAGTACTTC. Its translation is CASRGASGNEQYF.

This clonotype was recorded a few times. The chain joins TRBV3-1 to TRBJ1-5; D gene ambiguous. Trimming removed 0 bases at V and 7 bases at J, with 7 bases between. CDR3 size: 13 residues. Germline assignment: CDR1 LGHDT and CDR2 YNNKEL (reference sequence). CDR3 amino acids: CASSQDLRQPQHF. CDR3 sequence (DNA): TGTGCCAGCAGCCAAGACTTAAGGCAGCCCCAGCATTTT. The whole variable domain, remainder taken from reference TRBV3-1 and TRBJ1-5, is DTAVSQTPKYLVTQMGNDKSIKCEQNLGHDTMYWYKQDSKKFLKIMFSYNNKELIINETVPNRFSPKSPDKAHLNLHINSLELGDSAVYFCASSQDLRQPQHFGDGTRLSIL.

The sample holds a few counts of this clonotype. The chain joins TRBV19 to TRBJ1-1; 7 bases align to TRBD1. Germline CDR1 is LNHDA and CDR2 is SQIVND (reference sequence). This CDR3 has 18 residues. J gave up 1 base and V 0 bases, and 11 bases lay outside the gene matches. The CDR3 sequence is CASSIDRGQLFGNTEAFF. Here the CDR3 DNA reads TGTGCCAGTAGTATAGACAGGGGACAGCTATTTGGGAACACTGAAGCTTTCTTT.

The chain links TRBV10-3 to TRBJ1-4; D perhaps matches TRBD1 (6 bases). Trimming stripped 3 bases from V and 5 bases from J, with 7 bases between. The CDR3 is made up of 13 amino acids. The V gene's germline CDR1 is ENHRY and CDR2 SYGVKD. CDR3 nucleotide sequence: TGTGCCATCAGTGAAGGGGGAAATGAAAAACTGTTTTTT. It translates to CAISEGGNEKLFF.

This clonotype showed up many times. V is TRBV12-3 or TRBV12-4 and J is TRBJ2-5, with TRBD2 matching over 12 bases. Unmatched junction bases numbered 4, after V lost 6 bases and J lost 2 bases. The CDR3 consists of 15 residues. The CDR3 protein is CASSSSGRAQETQYF. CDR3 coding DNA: TGTGCCAGCAGCTCTAGCGGGAGGGCACAAGAGACCCAGTACTTC.

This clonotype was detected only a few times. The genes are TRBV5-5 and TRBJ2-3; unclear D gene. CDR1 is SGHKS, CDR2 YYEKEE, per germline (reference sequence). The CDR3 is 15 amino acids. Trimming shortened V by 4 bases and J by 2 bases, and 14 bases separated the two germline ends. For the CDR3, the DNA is TGTGCCAGCAGCCCGGGCGGTAGGTTCACAGATACGCAGTATTTT. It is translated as CASSPGGRFTDTQYF.

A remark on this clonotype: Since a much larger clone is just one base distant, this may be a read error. CDR3: CASSLAVGANCGYTF. The CDR3 nucleotides are TGTGCCAGCAGCTTAGCTGTTGGGGCTAACTGTGGCTACACCTTC. The chain carries TRBV7-9 and TRBJ1-2; D is possibly TRBD1 (5 bases). From germline, CDR1 is SEHNR and CDR2 FQNEAQ (reference sequence). The CDR3 spans 15 residues. The entire variable domain, with the rest obtained from reference TRBV7-9 and TRBJ1-2, is as follows: DTGVSQNPRHKITKRGQNVTFRCDPISEHNRLYWYRQTLGQGPEFLTYFQNEAQLEKSRLLSDRFSAERPKGSFSTLEIQRTEQGDSAMYLCASSLAVGANCGYTFGSGTRLTVV.

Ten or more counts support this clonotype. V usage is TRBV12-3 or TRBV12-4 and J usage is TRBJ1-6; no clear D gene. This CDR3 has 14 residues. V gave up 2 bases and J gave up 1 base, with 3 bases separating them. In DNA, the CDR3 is TGTGCCAGCAGTTTACAATCCTATAATTCACCCCTCCACTTT. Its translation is CASSLQSYNSPLHF.

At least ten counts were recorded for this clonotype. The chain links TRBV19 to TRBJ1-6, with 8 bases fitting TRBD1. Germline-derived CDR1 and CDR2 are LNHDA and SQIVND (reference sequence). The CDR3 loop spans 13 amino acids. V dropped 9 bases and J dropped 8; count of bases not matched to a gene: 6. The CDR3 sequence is CASGQGRDSPLHF. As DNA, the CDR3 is TGTGCCAGCGGACAGGGCCGGGATTCACCCCTCCACTTT. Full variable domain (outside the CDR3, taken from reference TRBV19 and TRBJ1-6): DGGITQSPKYLFRKEGQNVTLSCEQNLNHDAMYWYRQDPGQGLRLIYYSQIVNDFQKGDIAEGYSVSREKKESFPLTVTSAQKNPTAFYLCASGQGRDSPLHFGNGTRLTVT.

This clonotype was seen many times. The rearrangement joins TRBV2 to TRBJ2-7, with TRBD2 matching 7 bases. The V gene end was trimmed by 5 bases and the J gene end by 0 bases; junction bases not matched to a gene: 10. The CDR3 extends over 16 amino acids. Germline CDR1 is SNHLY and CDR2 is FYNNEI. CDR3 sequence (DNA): TGTGCCAGCAGTCCGGCGGTCCTAGCGGACTCCTACGAGCAGTACTTC. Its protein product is CASSPAVLADSYEQYF.

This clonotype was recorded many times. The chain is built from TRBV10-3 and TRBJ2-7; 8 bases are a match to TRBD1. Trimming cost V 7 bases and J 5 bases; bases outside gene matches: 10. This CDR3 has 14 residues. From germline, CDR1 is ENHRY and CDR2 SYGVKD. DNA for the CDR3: TGTGCCATCACTGACAGGGGCACAGGGGACGAGCAGTACTTC. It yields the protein CAITDRGTGDEQYF.

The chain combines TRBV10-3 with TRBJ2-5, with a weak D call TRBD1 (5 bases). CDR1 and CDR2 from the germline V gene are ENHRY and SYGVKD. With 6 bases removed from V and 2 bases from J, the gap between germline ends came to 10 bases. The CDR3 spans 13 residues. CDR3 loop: CAIRGAPQETQYF. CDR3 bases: TGTGCCATCAGAGGGGCCCCTCAAGAGACCCAGTACTTC.